This TCR beta chain is drawn from a study of regulatory T cells in long-lasting Graves disease. CDR1 is LNHNV, CDR2 YYDKDF, per germline (reference sequence). The CDR3 is made up of 14 amino acids. V was shortened by 2 bases and J by 1 base, with 6 bases between the two germline ends. Arm-PCR with iRepertoire HTBI primers amplified the CDR3 regions for these TCR beta libraries. From the multiplex PCR reads, TCRdb called clonotypes with MiXCR, one entry per CDR3 protein. Among about 430,000 distinct CDR3 sequences listed, roughly a fifth were seen once. Time point in this sample: persistent/refractory GD, antithyroid drugs over 5 years with positive TRAb. PBMC RNA was the source of the TCR library. Patients of an endocrinology department in Xi'an, China, were included. Study conclusions and caveats: The TCR repertoire of persistent Graves' patients was less diverse than that of newly diagnosed ones. Persistent disease preferred TRBV28, TRBJ1-2 and TRBJ2-5.

This clonotype was picked up a small number of times. Its antigen is not known. The sequencing here drew on peripheral blood mononuclear cells (PBMCs), taken when the disease was refractory, from a patient treated with antithyroid drugs. This sequence was found in a female donor with Graves disease. The rearrangement uses TRBV15 and TRBJ1-5; no clear D. The CDR3 loop is CATSRSDSNQPQHF. Here the CDR3 DNA reads TGTGCCACCAGCAGATCCGACAGCAATCAGCCCCAGCATTTT. The variable domain in full, with the rest retrieved from reference TRBV15 and TRBJ1-5, is DAMVIQNPRYQVTQFGKPVTLSCSQTLNHNVMYWYQQKSSQAPKLLFHYYDKDFNNEADTPDNFQSRRPNTSFCFLDIRSPGLGDTAMYLCATSRSDSNQPQHFGDGTRLSIL.